This T cell receptor (beta chain) stems from a study of blood T cells in healthy people across ages. A second PCR of 7 to 11 cycles used a sample-barcoded 5' primer and a J-beta primer mix. One entry per CDR3 protein, called by TCRdb with MiXCR from the 5' RACE reads. Of about 1.8 million distinct CDR3 sequences detected, roughly 52% appear once; the ten largest clones hold less than 2.5%. This CDR3 comprises 13 residues. Trimming at V came to 2 bases and at J to 4 bases, leaving 2 bases not matched to a gene. Germline-derived CDR1 and CDR2 are DFQATT and SNEGSKA (reference sequence). The people who gave samples were healthy Caucasians from Russia, aged roughly 6 to 100.

This chain links TRBV20-1 with TRBJ1-5, with 7 bases aligning to TRBD1. The sample consisted of blood. The sequence was collected from a woman between 35 and 50 years old in good health. The CDR3 spells CSARLDRNQPQHF. DNA for the CDR3: TGCAGTGCTAGACTGGACAGGAATCAGCCCCAGCATTTT.